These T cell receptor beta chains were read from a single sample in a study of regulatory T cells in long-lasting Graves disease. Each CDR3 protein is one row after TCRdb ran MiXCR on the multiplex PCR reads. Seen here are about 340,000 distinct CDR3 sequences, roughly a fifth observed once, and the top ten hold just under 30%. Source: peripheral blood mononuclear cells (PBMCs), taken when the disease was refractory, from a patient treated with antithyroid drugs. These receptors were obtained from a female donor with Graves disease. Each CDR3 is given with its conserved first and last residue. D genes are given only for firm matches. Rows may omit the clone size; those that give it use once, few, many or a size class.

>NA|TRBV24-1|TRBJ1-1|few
CATSPGLGEAFF
TGTGCCACCAGCCCGGGGTTGGGTGAAGCTTTCTTT
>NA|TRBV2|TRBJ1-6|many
CASNGPSSYNSPLHF
TGTGCCAGCAACGGGCCGAGCTCCTATAATTCACCCCTCCACTTT
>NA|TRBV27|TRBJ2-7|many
CASFGAEEPYEQYF
TGTGCCAGCTTCGGCGCAGAGGAGCCCTACGAGCAGTACTTC
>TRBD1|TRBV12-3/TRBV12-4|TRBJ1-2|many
CASSSGQGSNYGYTF
TGTGCCAGCAGTTCCGGACAGGGGAGTAACTATGGCTACACCTTC
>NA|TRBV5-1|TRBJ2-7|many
CASSFPGYEQYF
TGCGCCAGCAGCTTCCCGGGCTACGAGCAGTACTTC
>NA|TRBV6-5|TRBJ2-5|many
CASSYSQGPQETQYF
TGTGCCAGCAGTTACTCTCAGGGGCCCCAAGAGACCCAGTACTTC
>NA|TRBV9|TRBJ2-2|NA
CASSVVKRTGELFF
TGTGCCAGCAGCGTAGTTAAGCGGACCGGGGAGCTGTTTTTT
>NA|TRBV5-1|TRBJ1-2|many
CASSLTGTTYGYTF
TGCGCCAGCAGCTTGACCGGGACAACCTATGGCTACACCTTC
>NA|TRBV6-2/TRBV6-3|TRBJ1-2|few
CASSLKGRNGYTF
TGTGCCAGCAGTTTGAAGGGTAGGAATGGCTACACCTTC
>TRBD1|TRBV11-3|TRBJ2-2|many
CASSFTGTGKNTGELFF
TGTGCCAGCAGCTTTACCGGGACAGGGAAGAACACCGGGGAGCTGTTTTTT
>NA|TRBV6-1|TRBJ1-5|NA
CASRQPSGSNQPQHF
TGTGCCAGCCGACAGCCAAGCGGGAGCAATCAGCCCCAGCATTTT
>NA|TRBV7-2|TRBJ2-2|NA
CASSLYRLQGNTGELFF
TGTGCCAGCAGCTTATACCGGCTCCAGGGGAACACCGGGGAGCTGTTTTTT
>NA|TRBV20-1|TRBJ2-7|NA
CSARWSVGPGEQYF
TGCAGTGCTAGATGGTCGGTAGGCCCTGGGGAGCAGTACTTC
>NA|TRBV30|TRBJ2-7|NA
CAWSVPGQIYEQYF
TGTGCCTGGAGTGTACCAGGACAGATCTACGAGCAGTACTTC
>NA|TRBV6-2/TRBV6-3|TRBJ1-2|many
CASSYSGGSYGYTF
TGTGCCAGCAGTTACTCAGGGGGTAGCTATGGCTACACCTTC
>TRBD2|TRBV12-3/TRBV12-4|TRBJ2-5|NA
CASSTRLAGAQETQYF
TGTGCCAGCAGCACTCGCTTAGCGGGGGCCCAAGAGACCCAGTACTTC
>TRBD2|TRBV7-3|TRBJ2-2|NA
CASSLRSGTLNTGELFF
TGTGCCAGCAGCTTAAGGAGCGGGACCCTGAACACCGGGGAGCTGTTTTTT